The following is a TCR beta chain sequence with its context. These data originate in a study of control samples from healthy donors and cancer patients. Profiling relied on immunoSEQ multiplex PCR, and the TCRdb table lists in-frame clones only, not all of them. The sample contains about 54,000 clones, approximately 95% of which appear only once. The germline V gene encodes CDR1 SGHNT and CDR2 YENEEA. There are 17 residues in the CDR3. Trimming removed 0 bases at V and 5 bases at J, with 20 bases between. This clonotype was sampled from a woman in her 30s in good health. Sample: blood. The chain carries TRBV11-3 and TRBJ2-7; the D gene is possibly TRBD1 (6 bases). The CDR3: CASSLEAQGIFMDEQYF. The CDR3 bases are TGTGCCAGCAGCTTAGAGGCGCAGGGGATTTTTATGGACGAGCAGTACTTC.